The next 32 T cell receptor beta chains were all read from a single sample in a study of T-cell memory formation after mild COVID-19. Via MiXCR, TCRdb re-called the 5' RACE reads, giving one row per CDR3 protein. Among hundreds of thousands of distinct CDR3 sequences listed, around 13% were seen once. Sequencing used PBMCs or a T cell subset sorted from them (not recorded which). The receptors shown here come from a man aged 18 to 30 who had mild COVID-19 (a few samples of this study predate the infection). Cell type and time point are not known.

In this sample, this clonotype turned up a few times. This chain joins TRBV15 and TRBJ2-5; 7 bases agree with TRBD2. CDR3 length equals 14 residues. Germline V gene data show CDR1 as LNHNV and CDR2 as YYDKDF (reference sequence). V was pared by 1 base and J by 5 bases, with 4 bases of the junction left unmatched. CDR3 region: CATSRVREGETQYF. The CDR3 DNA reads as TGTGCCACCAGCAGAGTCAGGGAGGGGGAGACCCAGTACTTC.

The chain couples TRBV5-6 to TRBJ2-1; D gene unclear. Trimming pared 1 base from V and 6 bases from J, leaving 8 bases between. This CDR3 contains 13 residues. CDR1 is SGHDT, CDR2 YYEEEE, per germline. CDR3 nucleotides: TGTGCCAGCAGCTTGACTGTTAGCAATGAGCAGTTCTTC. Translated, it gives CASSLTVSNEQFF.

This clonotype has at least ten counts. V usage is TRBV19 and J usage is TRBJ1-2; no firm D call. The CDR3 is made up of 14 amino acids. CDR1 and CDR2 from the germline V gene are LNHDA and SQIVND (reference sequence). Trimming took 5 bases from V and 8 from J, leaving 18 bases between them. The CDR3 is CASSSADGLGGYTF. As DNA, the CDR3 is TGTGCCAGTAGTTCGGCAGACGGCCTGGGGGGCTACACCTTC.

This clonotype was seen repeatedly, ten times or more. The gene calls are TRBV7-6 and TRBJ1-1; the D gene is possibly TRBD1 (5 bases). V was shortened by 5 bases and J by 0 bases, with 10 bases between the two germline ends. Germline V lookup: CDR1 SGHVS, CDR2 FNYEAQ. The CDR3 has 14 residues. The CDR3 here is CASSPGTVNTEAFF. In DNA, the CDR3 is TGTGCCAGCAGCCCCGGGACGGTGAACACTGAAGCTTTCTTT.

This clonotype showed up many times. CDR3 loop: CASSDRGSRQPQHF. The CDR3 region has the DNA TGTGCCAGCAGCGACAGGGGCAGTAGGCAGCCCCAGCATTTT. This sequence joins TRBV6-2 or TRBV6-3 and TRBJ1-5, with 8 nucleotides matching TRBD1. The CDR3 totals 14 residues. The V gene's germline CDR1 is MNHEY and CDR2 SVGEGT. The V and J ends lost 6 bases and 7 bases, in that order; junction bases with no gene match: 8.

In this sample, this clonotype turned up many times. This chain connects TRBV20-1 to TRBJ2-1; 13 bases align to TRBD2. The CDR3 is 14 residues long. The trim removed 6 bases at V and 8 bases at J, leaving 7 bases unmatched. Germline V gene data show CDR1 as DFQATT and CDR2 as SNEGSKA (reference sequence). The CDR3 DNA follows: TGCAGTGCAACACTAGCGGGGGGGCGATATGAGCAGTTCTTC. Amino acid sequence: CSATLAGGRYEQFF.

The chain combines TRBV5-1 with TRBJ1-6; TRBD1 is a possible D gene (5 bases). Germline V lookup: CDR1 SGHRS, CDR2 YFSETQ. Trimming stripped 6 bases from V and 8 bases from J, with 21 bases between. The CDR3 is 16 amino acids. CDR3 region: CASTSRGRRGDSPLHF. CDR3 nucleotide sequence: TGCGCCAGCACCTCCCGGGGACGTCGGGGCGATTCACCCCTCCACTTT.

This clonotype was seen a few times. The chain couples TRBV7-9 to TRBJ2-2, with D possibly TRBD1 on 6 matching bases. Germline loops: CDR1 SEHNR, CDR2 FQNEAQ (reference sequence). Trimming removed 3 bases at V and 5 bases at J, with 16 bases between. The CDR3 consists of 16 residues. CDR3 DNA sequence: TGTGCCAGCAGCTTGGCAAGGCCGGGACATACCGGGGAGCTGTTTTTT. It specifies CASSLARPGHTGELFF.

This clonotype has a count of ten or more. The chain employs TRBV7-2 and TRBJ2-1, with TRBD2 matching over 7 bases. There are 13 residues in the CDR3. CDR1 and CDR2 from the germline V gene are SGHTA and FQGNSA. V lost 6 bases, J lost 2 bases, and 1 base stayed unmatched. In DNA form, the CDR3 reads TGTGCCAGCAGTCGGGGGGCCTACAATGAGCAGTTCTTC. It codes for CASSRGAYNEQFF.

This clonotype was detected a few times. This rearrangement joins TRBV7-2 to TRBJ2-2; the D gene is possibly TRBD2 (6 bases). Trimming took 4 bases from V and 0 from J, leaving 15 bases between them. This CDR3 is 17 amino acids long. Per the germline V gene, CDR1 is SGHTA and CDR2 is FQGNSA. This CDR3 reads CASSSRVAAPNTGELFF. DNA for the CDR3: TGTGCCAGCAGCTCGCGAGTAGCGGCTCCGAACACCGGGGAGCTGTTTTTT.

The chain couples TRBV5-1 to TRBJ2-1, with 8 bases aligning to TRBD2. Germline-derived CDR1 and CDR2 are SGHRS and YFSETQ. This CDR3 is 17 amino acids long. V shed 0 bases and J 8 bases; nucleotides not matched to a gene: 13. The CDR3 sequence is CASSLAPRGASFDEQFF. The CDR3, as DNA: TGCGCCAGCAGCTTGGCCCCGCGGGGGGCCTCCTTTGATGAGCAGTTCTTC.

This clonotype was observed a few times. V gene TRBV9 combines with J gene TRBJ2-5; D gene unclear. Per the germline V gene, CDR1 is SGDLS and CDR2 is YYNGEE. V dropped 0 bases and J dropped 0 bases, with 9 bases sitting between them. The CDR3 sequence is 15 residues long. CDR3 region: CASSVEYSNQETQYF. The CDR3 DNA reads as TGTGCCAGCAGCGTAGAGTATAGCAACCAAGAGACCCAGTACTTC.

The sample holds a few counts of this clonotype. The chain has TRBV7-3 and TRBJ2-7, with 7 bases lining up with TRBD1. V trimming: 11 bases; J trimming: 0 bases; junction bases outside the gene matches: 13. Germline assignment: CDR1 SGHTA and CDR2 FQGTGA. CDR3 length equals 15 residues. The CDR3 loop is CAGEEAGGNSYEQYV. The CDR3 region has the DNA TGTGCCGGGGAAGAGGCAGGGGGAAACTCCTACGAGCAGTACGTC.

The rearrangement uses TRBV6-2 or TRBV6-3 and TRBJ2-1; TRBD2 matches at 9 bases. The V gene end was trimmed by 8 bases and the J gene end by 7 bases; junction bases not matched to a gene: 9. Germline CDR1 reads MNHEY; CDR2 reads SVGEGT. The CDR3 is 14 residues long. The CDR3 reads CASSRGGAWNEQFF. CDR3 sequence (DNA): TGTGCCAGCTCCCGCGGGGGGGCCTGGAATGAGCAGTTCTTC.

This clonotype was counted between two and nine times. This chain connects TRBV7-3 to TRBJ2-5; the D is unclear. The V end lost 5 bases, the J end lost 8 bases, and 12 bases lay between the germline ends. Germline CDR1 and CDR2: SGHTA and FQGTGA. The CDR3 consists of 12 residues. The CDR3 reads CASSQGSGTQYF. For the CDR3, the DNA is TGTGCCAGCAGCCAAGGGTCCGGTACCCAGTACTTC.

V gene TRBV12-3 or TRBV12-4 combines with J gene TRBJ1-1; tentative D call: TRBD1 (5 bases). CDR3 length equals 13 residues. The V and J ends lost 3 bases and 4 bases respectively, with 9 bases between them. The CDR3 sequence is CASSFKGSTEAFF. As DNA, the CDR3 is TGTGCCAGCAGTTTTAAGGGGAGCACTGAAGCTTTCTTT.

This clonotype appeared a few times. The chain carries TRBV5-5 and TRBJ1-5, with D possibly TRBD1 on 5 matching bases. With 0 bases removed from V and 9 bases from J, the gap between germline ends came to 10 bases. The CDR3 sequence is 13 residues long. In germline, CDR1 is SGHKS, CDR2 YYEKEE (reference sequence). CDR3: CASSLAMGTPQHF. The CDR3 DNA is TGTGCCAGCAGCTTGGCCATGGGGACGCCCCAGCATTTT.

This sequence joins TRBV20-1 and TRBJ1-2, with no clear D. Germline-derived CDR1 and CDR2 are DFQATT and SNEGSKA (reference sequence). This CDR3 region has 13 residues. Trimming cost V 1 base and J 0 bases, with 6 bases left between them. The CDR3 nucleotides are TGCAGTGCTAGAGGCGGGGCTAACTATGGCTACACCTTC. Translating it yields CSARGGANYGYTF.

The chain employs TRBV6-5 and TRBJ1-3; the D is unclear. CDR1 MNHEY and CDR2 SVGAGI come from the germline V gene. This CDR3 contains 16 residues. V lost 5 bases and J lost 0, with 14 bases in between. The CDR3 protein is CASSRIPGNSGNTIYF. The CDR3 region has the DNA TGTGCCAGCAGTCGAATCCCGGGAAACTCTGGAAACACCATATATTTT.

The CDR3 coding sequence is TGTGCCAGCAGCTTAGGAGTAAGGAAACGCACAGATACGCAGTATTTT. Its protein is CASSLGVRKRTDTQYF. The rearrangement joins TRBV7-9 to TRBJ2-3; D is unresolved. Germline CDR1 reads SEHNR; CDR2 reads FQNEAQ (reference sequence). The CDR3 is 16 amino acids. Trimming stripped 1 base from V and 1 base from J, with 12 bases between.

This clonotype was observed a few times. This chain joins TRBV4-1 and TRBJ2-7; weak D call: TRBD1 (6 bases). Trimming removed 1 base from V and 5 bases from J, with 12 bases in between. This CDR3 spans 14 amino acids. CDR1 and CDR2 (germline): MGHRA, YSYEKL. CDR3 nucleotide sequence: TGCGCCAGCAGCCAAGCAGGGGAGATAGACGAGCAGTACTTC. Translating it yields CASSQAGEIDEQYF.

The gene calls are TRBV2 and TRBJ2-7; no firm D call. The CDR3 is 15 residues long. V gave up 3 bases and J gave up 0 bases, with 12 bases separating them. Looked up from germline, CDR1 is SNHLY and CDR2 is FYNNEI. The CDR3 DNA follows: TGTGCCAGCAGTGATTCGACCCCAAGCTCCTACGAGCAGTACGTC. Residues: CASSDSTPSSYEQYV.

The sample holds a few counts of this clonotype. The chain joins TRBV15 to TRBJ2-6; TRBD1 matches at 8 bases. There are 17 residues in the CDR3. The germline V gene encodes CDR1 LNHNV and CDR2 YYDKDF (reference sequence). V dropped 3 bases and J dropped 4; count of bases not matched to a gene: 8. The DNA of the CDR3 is TGTGCCACCAGCAGGGAGGGACAGGCGAGAGGGGCCAACGTCCTGACTTTC. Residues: CATSREGQARGANVLTF.

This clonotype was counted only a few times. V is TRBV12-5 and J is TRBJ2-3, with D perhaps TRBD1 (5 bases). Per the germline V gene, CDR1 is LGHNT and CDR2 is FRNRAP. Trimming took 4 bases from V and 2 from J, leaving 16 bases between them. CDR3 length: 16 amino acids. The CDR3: CASGSDTRTDTDTQYF. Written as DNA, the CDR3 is TGTGCTAGTGGTTCGGACACTCGAACGGACACAGATACGCAGTATTTT. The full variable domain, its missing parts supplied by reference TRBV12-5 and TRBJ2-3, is DARVTQTPRHKVTEMGQEVTMRCQPILGHNTVFWYRQTMMQGLELLAYFRNRAPLDDSGMPKDRFSAEMPDATLATLKIQPSEPRDSAVYFCASGSDTRTDTDTQYFGPGTRLTVL.

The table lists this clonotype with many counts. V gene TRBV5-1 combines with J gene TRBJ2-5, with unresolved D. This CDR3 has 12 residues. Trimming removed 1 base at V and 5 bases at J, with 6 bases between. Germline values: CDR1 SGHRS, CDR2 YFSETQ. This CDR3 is CASSLTAETQYF. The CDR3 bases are TGCGCCAGCAGCTTGACCGCGGAGACCCAGTACTTC.

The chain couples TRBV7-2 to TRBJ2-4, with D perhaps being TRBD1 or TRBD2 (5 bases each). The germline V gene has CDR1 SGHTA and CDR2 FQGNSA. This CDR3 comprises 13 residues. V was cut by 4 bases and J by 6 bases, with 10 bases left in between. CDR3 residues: CASSWDPPNIQYF. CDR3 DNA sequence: TGTGCCAGCAGCTGGGACCCACCAAACATTCAGTACTTC. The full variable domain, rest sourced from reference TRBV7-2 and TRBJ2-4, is GAGVSQSPSNKVTEKGKDVELRCDPISGHTALYWYRQSLGQGLEFLIYFQGNSAPDKSGLPSDRFSAERTGGSVSTLTIQRTQQEDSAVYLCASSWDPPNIQYFGAGTRLSVL.

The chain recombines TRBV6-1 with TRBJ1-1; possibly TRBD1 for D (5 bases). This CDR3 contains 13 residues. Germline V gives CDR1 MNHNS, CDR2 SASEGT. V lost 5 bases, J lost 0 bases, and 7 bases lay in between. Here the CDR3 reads CASSRQLNTEAFF. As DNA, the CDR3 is TGTGCCAGCAGTCGACAGTTGAACACTGAAGCTTTCTTT.

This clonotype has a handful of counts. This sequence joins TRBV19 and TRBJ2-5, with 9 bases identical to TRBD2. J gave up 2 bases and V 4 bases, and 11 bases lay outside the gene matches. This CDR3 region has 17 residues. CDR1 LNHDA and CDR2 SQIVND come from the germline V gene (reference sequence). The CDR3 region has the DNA TGTGCCAGTAGTAAGATTGGGACTAGCTTGTTTCAAGAGACCCAGTACTTC. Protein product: CASSKIGTSLFQETQYF.

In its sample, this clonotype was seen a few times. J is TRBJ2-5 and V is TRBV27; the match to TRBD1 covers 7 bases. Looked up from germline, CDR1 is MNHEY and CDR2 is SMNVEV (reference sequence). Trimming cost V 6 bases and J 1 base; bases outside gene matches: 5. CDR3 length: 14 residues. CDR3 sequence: CASSLTGSQETQYF. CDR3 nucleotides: TGTGCCAGCAGCCTGACAGGGAGCCAAGAGACCCAGTACTTC.

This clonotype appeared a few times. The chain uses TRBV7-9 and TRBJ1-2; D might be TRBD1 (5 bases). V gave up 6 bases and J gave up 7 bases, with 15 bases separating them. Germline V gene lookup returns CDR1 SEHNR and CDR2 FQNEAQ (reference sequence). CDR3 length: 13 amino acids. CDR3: CASREWDRGGYTF. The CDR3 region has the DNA TGTGCCAGCAGGGAGTGGGACCGGGGTGGCTACACCTTC.

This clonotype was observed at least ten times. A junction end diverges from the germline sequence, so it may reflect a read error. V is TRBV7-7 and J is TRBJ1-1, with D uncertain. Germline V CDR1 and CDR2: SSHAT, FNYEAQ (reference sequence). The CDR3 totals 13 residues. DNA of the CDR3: TGTGCTAGCAGCCCGACCGTGAACACTGAAGCTTTCTTT. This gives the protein CASSPTVNTEAFF.

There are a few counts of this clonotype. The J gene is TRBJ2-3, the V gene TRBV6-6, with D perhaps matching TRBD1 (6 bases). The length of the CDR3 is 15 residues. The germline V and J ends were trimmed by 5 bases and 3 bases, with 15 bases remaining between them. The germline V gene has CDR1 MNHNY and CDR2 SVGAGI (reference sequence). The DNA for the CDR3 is TGTGCCAGCAGTCGAAGCAGGGGAAATACAGATACGCAGTATTTT. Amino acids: CASSRSRGNTDTQYF.